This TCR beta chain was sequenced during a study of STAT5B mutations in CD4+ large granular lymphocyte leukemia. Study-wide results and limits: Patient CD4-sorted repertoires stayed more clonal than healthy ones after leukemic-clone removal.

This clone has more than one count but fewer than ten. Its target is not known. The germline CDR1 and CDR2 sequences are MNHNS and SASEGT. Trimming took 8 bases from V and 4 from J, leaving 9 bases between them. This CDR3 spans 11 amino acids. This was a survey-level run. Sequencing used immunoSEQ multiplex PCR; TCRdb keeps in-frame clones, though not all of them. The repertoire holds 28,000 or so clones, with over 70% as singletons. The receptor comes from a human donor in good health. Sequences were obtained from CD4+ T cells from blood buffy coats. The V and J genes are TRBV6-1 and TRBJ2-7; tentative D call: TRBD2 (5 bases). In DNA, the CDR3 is TGTGCCAGCCAGGAGCGGTACGAGCAGTACTTC. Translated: CASQERYEQYF.